This T cell receptor (beta chain) was captured in a study of beta chain features in type 1 diabetes (dated by TCRdb to the late 2010s). Regarding the study in general: Mean age, gender distribution, total cell number and subset yield were not different between patients and healthy donors. A total of 100 million to 140 million sorted cells were examined across all samples, and the number of cells per subset was strongly correlated with RNA yield. Regulatory and stem cell-like memory subsets were obtained from only 8 patients and roughly 8 healthy donors, while naive and central memory subsets were obtained from all 30 or so donors. In the study, TCRB repertoires of sorted circulating CD4+ T cell subsets from recently diagnosed type 1 diabetes patients were compared with those of matched healthy donors. What the work shows at the level of the full study, not this receptor alone: The naive, central memory and regulatory TCRB repertoires appeared to resemble one another more closely among patients than among healthy donors. A moderate but significant shortening of TCRB CDR3 length was observed in type 1 diabetes patients in all four CD4+ subsets. Fewer insertions and more nucleotide deletions at VDJ recombination sites were observed in patients with type 1 diabetes, implying thymic rearrangement abnormalities. PCR might favor shorter templates, but patient and control samples were amplified and corrected together, so any skew would affect both groups equally. HLA sub-analyses involved small numbers of individuals, so any influence of HLA type on TCRB rearrangement remained unresolved. Because cDNA rather than genomic DNA was sequenced, highly expressing activated cells could have been over-represented, although no difference in activation and CD3 levels was found between groups.

The CDR3, cysteine through phenylalanine, is 12 amino acids long. Just CDR3 DNA is preserved here, 36 bases in frame from base 1. The junction carries 8 bases between V and J, which are trimmed by 6 bases and 6 bases respectively. CDR1 and CDR2 are drawn from the germline V gene: MNHEY, SVGAGI. From each donor, a single peripheral blood sample of 100 to 150 mL on average was drawn into heparinised tubes. Using a panel that included CD45RO, CCR7, CD25, CD127, CD95 and CD27, naive, central memory, regulatory and stem cell-like memory CD4+ T cells were sorted on a BD FACSAria II. A purity above 98% was achieved for all sorted populations. Right away, PBMCs were isolated by Lymphoprep density gradient centrifugation and were stained directly, with no culture step. To minimize batch effects, samples were stained and sorted in pairs, one healthy donor with one patient per experiment. All of the isolated RNA was reverse transcribed with the High Capacity cDNA Reverse Transcription Kit, so expressed TCRB transcripts were sequenced. Deep immunoSEQ sequencing was performed on naive, central memory and regulatory T cell samples, with an average of about 4 million total reads per sample. Sorted cells were lysed in RLT buffer and RNA was extracted with DNase-treated RNeasy Micro or Mini kits, depending on cell number. Each cell subset was processed on its own to prevent cross-contamination, while patient and healthy donor samples were processed together. The immunoSEQ multiplex PCR was used to amplify TCRB sequences from cDNA, yielding 87-bp fragments that span the CDR3 region. The amplicons were sequenced using the Illumina HiSeq platform. As for how the authors treated the data: Synthetic template baselines were used to correct PCR bias computationally, reads within Hamming distance 2 were collapsed, and singletons that could not be merged were discarded. Reads were aligned to IMGT to assign V, D and J genes, CDR3 length, and insertions or deletions at six rearrangement sites. Within each subset, clonotype counts were normalized to sorted cell number, after which true diversity and Gini coefficients were computed with the tcR R package. Repertoire sharing was quantified using the overlap coefficient calculated on TCRB nucleotide sequences. Out-of-frame TCRB sequences from naive cells were analyzed as a proxy for the pre-selection repertoire. Held by TCRdb, this immuneACCESS table contains in-frame sequences only and omits some clones. Under half of the omission traces to an unresolved V gene where checked; the cause of the rest is unknown. Clone size and V and J calls were adopted from that table, with D and trimming inferred from the DNA. The sample profile shows under 950,000 clones; 15% to 20% of them were found once. Jointly, the top ten make up about 0.02% of the sample.

With respect to this clone: Its target antigen remains unknown. Per-base qualities were not stored, and no clone one base away is much larger.

Sequencing was performed on naive CD4+ T cells from blood. The label giving this sample's cell subset or site can be read as: true naive CD4+ T cells. The chain is assembled from TRBV6-5 and TRBJ2-2, with no confidently assigned D gene. This TCR derives from a woman under 30 in good health. Read as DNA, the sequence is TGTGCCAGCAGAGGGATTCCCGGGGAGCTGTTTTTT. Translation gives CASRGIPGELFF.